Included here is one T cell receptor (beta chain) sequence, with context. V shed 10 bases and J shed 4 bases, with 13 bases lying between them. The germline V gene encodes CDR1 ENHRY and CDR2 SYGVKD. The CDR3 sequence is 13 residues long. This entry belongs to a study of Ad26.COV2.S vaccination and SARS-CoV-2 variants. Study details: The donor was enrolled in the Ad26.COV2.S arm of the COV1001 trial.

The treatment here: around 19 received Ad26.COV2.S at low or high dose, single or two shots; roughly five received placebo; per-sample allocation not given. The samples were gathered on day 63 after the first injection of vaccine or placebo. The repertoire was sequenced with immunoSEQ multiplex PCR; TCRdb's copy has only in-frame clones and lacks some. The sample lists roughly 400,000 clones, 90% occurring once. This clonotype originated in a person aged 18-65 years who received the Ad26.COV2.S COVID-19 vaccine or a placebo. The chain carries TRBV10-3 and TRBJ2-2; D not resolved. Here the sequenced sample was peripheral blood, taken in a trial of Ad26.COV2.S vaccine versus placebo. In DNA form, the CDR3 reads TGTGCCACCCGGCCGGGCGGCACCGGGGAGCTGTTTTTT. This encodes CATRPGGTGELFF.